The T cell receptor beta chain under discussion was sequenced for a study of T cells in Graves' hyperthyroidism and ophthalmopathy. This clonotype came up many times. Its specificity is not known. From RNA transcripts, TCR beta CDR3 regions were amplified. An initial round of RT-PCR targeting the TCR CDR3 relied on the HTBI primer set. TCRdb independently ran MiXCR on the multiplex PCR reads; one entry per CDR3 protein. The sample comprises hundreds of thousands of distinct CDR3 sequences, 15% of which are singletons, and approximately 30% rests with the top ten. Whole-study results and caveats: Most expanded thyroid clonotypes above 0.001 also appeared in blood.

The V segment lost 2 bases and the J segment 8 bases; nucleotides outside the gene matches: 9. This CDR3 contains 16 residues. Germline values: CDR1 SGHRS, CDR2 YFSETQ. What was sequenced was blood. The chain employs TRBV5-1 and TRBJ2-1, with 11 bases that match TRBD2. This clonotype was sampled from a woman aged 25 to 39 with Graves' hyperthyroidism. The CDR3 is CASSFGTSGPRDEQFF. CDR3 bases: TGCGCCAGCAGCTTCGGGACTAGCGGCCCCAGGGATGAGCAGTTCTTC.